This T cell receptor (beta chain) was recorded in a study of T cell responses to AZD1222 COVID-19 vaccine. Study overall: Doses given second, at about 4 or about 12 weeks, were pooled.

Regarding the study as a whole: White British ancestry dominated among donors, who included more females, and clonal diversity was possibly underestimated. Seropositivity was recorded at baseline in only 6 or 7 AZD1222 recipients. Mapped onto spike, vaccine-associated CD4 TCRs spanned it and were dominant at 160-218 and 743-854.

Comments on this clone: The antigen is unknown.

Only in-frame clones appear in the TCRdb table, and some are missing; sequencing was by immunoSEQ multiplex PCR. The sample carries about 150,000 clones, 75% to 90% recorded once. From germline, CDR1 is SQVTM and CDR2 ANQGSEA. V lost 6 bases, J lost 4 bases, and 15 bases lay in between. This CDR3 region has 14 residues. Sample: peripheral blood, taken on day 0 of AZD1222 vaccination. J is TRBJ1-4 and V is TRBV29-1; TRBD1 might be the D (6 bases). The clonotype originates from an adult in good health. CDR3 in amino acids: CSVVQGRGNEKLFF. The CDR3 DNA is TGCAGCGTAGTACAGGGACGCGGTAATGAAAAACTGTTTTTT. Drawing the rest from reference TRBV29-1 and TRBJ1-4, the complete variable domain is SAVISQKPSRDICQRGTSLTIQCQVDSQVTMMFWYRQQPGQSLTLIATANQGSEATYESGFVIDKFPISRPNLTFSTLTVSNMSPEDSSIYLCSVVQGRGNEKLFFGSGTQLSVL.